This T cell receptor (beta chain) emerged from a study of cytomegalovirus exposure and HLA in healthy donors. The study ran its PCR with 60 Vbeta and 13 Jbeta primers. Data came from immunoSEQ multiplex PCR; TCRdb stores just in-frame clones and leaves some out. The data contain about 200,000 clones, around 76% of them seen just once; the ten biggest clones take up approximately 2%. This clone occurred a few times. Its antigen is undetermined. Germline V gene sequence: CDR1 SNHLY, CDR2 FYNNEI. With 2 bases clipped from V and 4 bases from J, the junction kept 4 bases outside the gene matches. The CDR3 runs 15 residues. General study points: Trimming of TCR beta V- and J-genes showed a link, identified in a later analysis, to a missense DCLRE1C variant. TCR sequences were mostly rare, though some public TCRs occurred in many donors. Available immune exposure information was restricted to CMV serostatus only.

The TCR sequence derives from a man between 25 and 39 years old in good health and CMV-seronegative. The specimen sequenced was PBMCs. The J gene is TRBJ1-4, the V gene TRBV2; 7 bases are shared with TRBD1. The CDR3 spells CASSEPQGVNEKLFF. The CDR3 region has the DNA TGTGCCAGCAGTGAACCCCAGGGGGTTAATGAAAAACTGTTTTTT.